The 25 T cell receptor beta chains listed next were all sequenced from one sample in a study of technical replicates of blood from a few donors (dated by TCRdb to about 2017). Receptors were amplified or captured by the immunoSEQ multiplex PCR assay. In its TCRdb copy, this immuneACCESS table keeps in-frame sequences only and misses some clones. Where compared with another copy, unresolved V genes explain less than half of these, and the others have no known cause. The sample data list 55,000 to 65,000 clones, and just under 95% of these were observed just once. The ten largest clones add up to 4.2% of the sample. The material sequenced was PBMCs. Receptors were obtained from a human donor in good health. Some clones in this sample may be carry-over from other donors' samples.

This chain joins TRBV7-9 and TRBJ1-2, with D possibly matching TRBD1 (5 bases). Looked up from germline, CDR1 is SEHNR and CDR2 is FQNEAQ (reference sequence). Trimming stripped 6 bases from V and 7 bases from J, with 12 bases between. The CDR3 length is 12 residues. The CDR3 DNA reads TGTGCCAGCAGGGGGGGATCCCTTGGCTACACCTTC. It encodes CASRGGSLGYTF.

This chain uses TRBV5-8 with TRBJ1-1; tentative D call: TRBD1 (5 bases). The CDR3 consists of 17 residues. CDR1 and CDR2 from the germline V gene are SGHTS and YDEGEE. Trimming left V 4 bases short and J 0 bases short, with 19 bases between. The CDR3 sequence: CASSPQGRAGMNTEAFF. The DNA for the CDR3 is TGTGCCAGCAGCCCCCAGGGCAGGGCGGGGATGAACACTGAAGCTTTCTTT.

This rearrangement joins TRBV7-2 to TRBJ2-3, with TRBD1 as a possible D gene (5 bases). This CDR3 has 13 residues. From germline, CDR1 is SGHTA and CDR2 FQGNSA. V lost 5 bases and J 4 bases, leaving 10 bases between the germline ends. The CDR3 nucleotides read TGTGCCAGCAGCACCCCAGGGCCAGATACGCAGTATTTT. The encoded protein is CASSTPGPDTQYF.

The chain combines TRBV7-8 with TRBJ1-1, with D possibly matching TRBD1 (6 bases). The CDR3 consists of 15 residues. V was pared by 5 bases and J by 1 base, with 14 bases between. The V gene's germline CDR1 is SGHVS and CDR2 FQNEAQ. This CDR3 reads CASSPASTGNTEAFF. DNA for the CDR3: TGTGCCAGCAGCCCGGCCTCGACAGGGAACACTGAAGCTTTCTTT. The full variable domain, rest sourced from reference TRBV7-8 and TRBJ1-1, is GAGVSQSPRYKVAKRGQDVALRCDPISGHVSLFWYQQALGQGPEFLTYFQNEAQLDKSGLPSDRFFAERPEGSVSTLKIQRTQQEDSAVYLCASSPASTGNTEAFFGQGTRLTVV.

The DNA of the CDR3 is TGTGCCAGCAGCTGGGAACAGGGGGCCGCTTATAATTCACCCCTCCACTTT. Its translation is CASSWEQGAAYNSPLHF. The chain recombines TRBV5-4 with TRBJ1-6; the match to TRBD1 covers 9 bases. CDR1 SGHNT and CDR2 YYREEE come from the germline V gene (reference sequence). Trimming at V came to 3 bases and at J to 4 bases, leaving 8 bases not matched to a gene. This CDR3 spans 17 amino acids.

The J gene is TRBJ2-5, the V gene TRBV11-3; 9 nucleotides line up with TRBD2. V dropped 5 bases and J dropped 5; count of bases not matched to a gene: 12. CDR3 length: 16 residues. Germline CDR1 is SGHNT and CDR2 is YENEEA. CDR3 coding DNA: TGTGCCAGCAGCCTTTCCCGGGCGGGAGGGAGGGAGACCCAGTACTTC. Residues: CASSLSRAGGRETQYF.

This clone turned up a few times. J is TRBJ2-3 and V is TRBV6-5; 7 bases match TRBD2. In germline, CDR1 is MNHEY, CDR2 SVGAGI. This CDR3 spans 14 amino acids. V shed 6 bases, J shed 13 bases, and the junction held 16 bases outside the gene matches. In nucleotides, the CDR3 is TGTGCCAGCAGCCGAGGAAGGGGCGGGAGAGAGGAGTATTTT. Translated: CASSRGRGGREEYF.

On this clone: Within the sample, other DNA sequences also encode this same CDR3. The chain carries TRBV11-2 and TRBJ1-5; the D is unclear. From germline, CDR1 is SGHAT and CDR2 FQNNGV. This CDR3 contains 13 residues. V lost 0 bases and J 7 bases, leaving 7 bases between the germline ends. The CDR3 nucleotides are TGTGCCAGCAGCTTAGATAGAGGACAGCCCCAGCATTTT. The encoded protein is CASSLDRGQPQHF.

CDR3 coding DNA: TGTGCCATCAGTGAATGGGGGGTAGATGTGGATACGCAGTATTTT. The encoded protein is CAISEWGVDVDTQYF. The chain joins TRBV10-3 to TRBJ2-3; D possibly corresponds to TRBD2 (6 bases). The germline V gene encodes CDR1 ENHRY and CDR2 SYGVKD. This CDR3 comprises 15 residues. With 3 bases removed from V and 6 bases from J, the gap between germline ends came to 16 bases.

The chain uses TRBV7-9 and TRBJ1-1; maybe TRBD1 (5 bases). The V and J ends lost 0 bases and 1 base respectively, with 12 bases between them. Germline V gene sequence: CDR1 SEHNR, CDR2 FQNEAQ (reference sequence). CDR3 size: 16 residues. The CDR3, as DNA: TGTGCCAGCAGCTTAGCTGGGGCAGGGCCGAACACTGAAGCTTTCTTT. Amino acids: CASSLAGAGPNTEAFF.

The DNA for the CDR3 is TGTGCCAGCAGCCCAAAGACAGGGGGCAGGGGCGGGGAAGGGTTCTTT. Translated: CASSPKTGGRGGEGFF. The gene calls are TRBV4-2 and TRBJ1-1; 10 bases agree with TRBD1. CDR3 length: 16 amino acids. After removal of 4 bases from V and 14 bases from J, the junction contained 19 bases not matched to a gene. Germline V lookup: CDR1 LGHNA, CDR2 YNFKEQ.

This chain uses TRBV10-3 with TRBJ1-1; no clear D. The CDR3 sequence is 14 residues long. With 6 bases removed from V and 11 bases from J, the gap between germline ends came to 22 bases. Germline V gene lookup returns CDR1 ENHRY and CDR2 SYGVKD. CDR3 coding DNA: TGTGCCATCAGCCCGTCAGGTATTGGACTCTTGGCTTTCTTT. This translates into CAISPSGIGLLAFF.

V usage is TRBV30 and J usage is TRBJ2-6, with D tentatively TRBD1 (5 bases). CDR1 GTSNPN and CDR2 SVGIG come from the germline V gene (reference sequence). The CDR3 sequence is 14 residues long. Trimming removed 5 bases from V and 0 bases from J, with 8 bases in between. CDR3 sequence reads: CAWSGISGANVLTF. CDR3 in DNA: TGTGCCTGGTCAGGGATCTCTGGGGCCAACGTCCTGACTTTC.

This chain connects TRBV6-1 to TRBJ1-1, with D tentatively TRBD1 (6 bases). Trimming stripped 6 bases from V and 10 bases from J, with 15 bases between. The germline V gene encodes CDR1 MNHNS and CDR2 SASEGT. This CDR3 has 12 amino acids. The CDR3 region is CASSLSRTAAFF. DNA of the CDR3: TGTGCCAGCAGCCTCTCTAGGACAGCAGCTTTCTTT.

This sequence joins TRBV10-2 and TRBJ2-5; D may be TRBD2 (6 bases). CDR3 size: 13 residues. V gave up 5 bases and J gave up 5 bases, with 12 bases separating them. Germline CDR1 reads WSHSY; CDR2 reads SAAADI. The chain's CDR3 is CASSTGEAETQYF. The DNA of the CDR3 is TGCGCCAGCAGTACGGGAGAAGCGGAGACCCAGTACTTC.

The chain joins TRBV27 to TRBJ2-7; 15 nucleotides agree with TRBD2. The germline gives CDR1 MNHEY, CDR2 SMNVEV (reference sequence). This CDR3 is built from 16 residues. V lost 4 bases to trimming and J lost 6 bases; unmatched junction nucleotides: 7. The CDR3 sequence is CASSSGTSGGTSEQYF. CDR3 DNA sequence: TGTGCCAGCAGTTCGGGGACTAGCGGGGGGACGAGCGAGCAGTACTTC.

The CDR3 coding sequence is TGTGCTAGTGGTTTCACAGGGGGCTGGCAGCCCCAGCATTTT. Amino acid sequence: CASGFTGGWQPQHF. The rearrangement joins TRBV12-5 to TRBJ1-5, with 9 bases aligning to TRBD1. Germline CDR1 LGHNT, CDR2 FRNRAP. Trimming took 3 bases from V and 7 from J; bases not matched to a gene: 4. This CDR3 has 14 amino acids.

The rearrangement uses TRBV30 and TRBJ2-3; the match to TRBD2 covers 10 bases. Germline CDR1 reads GTSNPN; CDR2 reads SVGIG (reference sequence). CDR3 length: 15 amino acids. V shed 2 bases and J 4 bases; nucleotides not matched to a gene: 6. The CDR3 protein is CAWSSGTSVSDTQYF. The CDR3, as DNA: TGTGCCTGGAGTTCCGGGACTAGCGTATCAGATACGCAGTATTTT. The full variable domain, its missing parts supplied by reference TRBV30 and TRBJ2-3, is SQTIHQWPATLVQPVGSPLSLECTVEGTSNPNLYWYRQAAGRGLQLLFYSVGIGQISSEVPQNLSASRPQDRQFILSSKKLLLSDSGFYLCAWSSGTSVSDTQYFGPGTRLTVL.

Only one count was recorded for this clone. The chain recombines TRBV7-8 with TRBJ1-6; D possibly corresponds to TRBD1 (6 bases). Trimming pared 8 bases from V and 13 bases from J, leaving 30 bases between. The CDR3 has 17 amino acids. The germline CDR1 and CDR2 sequences are SGHVS and FQNEAQ. CDR3 in amino acids: CASGAVRGNTISDPLHF. The CDR3 nucleotides read TGTGCCAGCGGAGCTGTCAGGGGCAACACCATCAGTGACCCCCTCCACTTT.

This clone has a single count. The V and J genes are TRBV7-9 and TRBJ2-7, with D perhaps matching TRBD1 (6 bases). This CDR3 is built from 14 residues. Germline CDR1 is SEHNR and CDR2 is FQNEAQ (reference sequence). The germline V and J ends were trimmed by 0 bases and 7 bases, with 13 bases remaining between them. For the CDR3, the DNA is TGTGCCAGCAGCTTAGCTCCAGGGGATTGGGAGCAGTACTTC. This translates into CASSLAPGDWEQYF. The complete variable domain, with remaining parts taken from reference TRBV7-9 and TRBJ2-7, reads DTGVSQNPRHKITKRGQNVTFRCDPISEHNRLYWYRQTLGQGPEFLTYFQNEAQLEKSRLLSDRFSAERPKGSFSTLEIQRTEQGDSAMYLCASSLAPGDWEQYFGPGTRLTVT.

The chain combines TRBV5-1 with TRBJ1-1; D is undetermined. Between the trimmed V and J ends, which lost 3 bases and 5 bases, there was a span of 11 bases. CDR1 and CDR2 (germline): SGHRS, YFSETQ. This CDR3 is built from 13 residues. CDR3 in amino acids: CASSSSTGTEAFF. As DNA, the CDR3 is TGCGCCAGCAGCTCCTCGACCGGGACTGAAGCTTTCTTT.

The V call is TRBV27, the J call TRBJ2-7; tentative D call: TRBD2 (6 bases). The CDR3 consists of 13 residues. Germline V gene lookup returns CDR1 MNHEY and CDR2 SMNVEV (reference sequence). V lost 2 bases to trimming and J lost 5 bases, with 10 bases between them. CDR3 in amino acids: CASSLASVNEQYF. CDR3 bases: TGTGCCAGCAGTTTAGCTAGCGTCAACGAGCAGTACTTC.

This clone was seen once. V gene TRBV27 combines with J gene TRBJ2-7; TRBD2 matches at 7 bases. The CDR3 length is 14 residues. The J segment lost 1 base and the V segment lost 5 bases, leaving 5 bases of the junction unmatched. Germline V CDR1 and CDR2: MNHEY, SMNVEV (reference sequence). CDR3 bases: TGTGCCAGCAGTACCGGACTAGAATCCTACGAGCAGTACTTC. Amino acids: CASSTGLESYEQYF.

The count of this clone is one. This chain joins TRBV7-2 and TRBJ2-7; 8 bases agree with TRBD2. Germline CDR1 reads SGHTA; CDR2 reads FQGNSA. The J segment lost 3 bases and the V segment lost 9 bases, leaving 10 bases of the junction unmatched. The CDR3 length is 14 residues. CDR3 DNA: TGTGCCAGTAGGCCTGGGACTAGGGGCTACGAGCAGTACTTC. Translation gives CASRPGTRGYEQYF.

V and J are TRBV7-2 and TRBJ2-5; D is perhaps TRBD2 (6 bases). Germline V gene data show CDR1 as SGHTA and CDR2 as FQGNSA. The CDR3 contains 14 residues. Between the trimmed V and J ends, which lost 1 base and 4 bases, there was a span of 10 bases. The CDR3 nucleotides are TGTGCCAGCAGCTTAGATCAGCGGGTAGAGACCCAGTACTTC. It encodes CASSLDQRVETQYF.